This is a list of T cell receptor beta chains from one sample in a study of OX40 agonist ivuxolimab in advanced cancers. Clones were read by immunoSEQ multiplex PCR, and TCRdb kept only the in-frame ones, dropping some. The profile shows 37,000 or so clones, around 86% of them singletons. The sequences come from CD4+ or CD8+ T cells sorted from blood, collected in a trial of the OX40 agonist ivuxolimab. Every receptor here comes from an adult with an advanced solid tumor such as melanoma, head and neck, liver or kidney cancer. CDR3s include the opening cysteine and the closing phenylalanine or tryptophan. Fields, in order: D gene, clone size, V gene, J gene, CDR3 protein, CDR3 DNA. The D gene is left open where the match is weak. Clone sizes are given selectively: once, few, many, or a class where the clone is expanded.

TRBD1	once	TRBV5-4	TRBJ1-2	CASSRDRVDGYTF	TGTGCCAGCAGCCGGGACAGGGTTGATGGCTACACCTTC
NA	NA	TRBV7-9	TRBJ1-4	CASSPGTSGSEKLFF	TGTGCCAGCAGCCCCGGGACCTCAGGTAGTGAAAAACTGTTTTTT
NA	NA	TRBV7-8	TRBJ1-3	CASSPIRFSPGNTIYF	TGTGCCAGCAGCCCTATTCGATTCTCGCCTGGAAACACCATATATTTT
NA	NA	TRBV7-2	TRBJ2-1	CASSLDRGSGEQFF	TGTGCCAGCAGCTTAGATCGGGGGTCCGGTGAGCAGTTCTTC
TRBD1	NA	TRBV7-1	TRBJ1-5	CASSLVGTGIGQPQHF	TGTGCCAGCAGCTTAGTCGGGACAGGGATAGGTCAGCCCCAGCATTTT
NA	NA	TRBV7-3	TRBJ2-3	CASSNLGVAGTDTQYF	TGTGCCAGCAGCAACCTAGGGGTAGCTGGCACAGATACGCAGTATTTT
NA	NA	TRBV6-5	TRBJ1-1	CASSYSSAGEAFF	TGTGCCAGCAGTTACTCGAGTGCAGGGGAAGCTTTCTTT
NA	NA	TRBV4-3	TRBJ1-2	CASSQQGGTHYGYTF	TGCGCCAGCAGCCAACAGGGCGGGACCCACTATGGCTACACCTTC
NA	NA	TRBV9	TRBJ2-7	CASSVGPEVEQYF	TGTGCCAGCAGCGTAGGCCCGGAGGTTGAGCAGTACTTC
NA	NA	TRBV5-8	TRBJ2-2	CASSPRRANTGELFF	TGTGCCAGCAGCCCGCGCAGGGCGAACACCGGGGAGCTGTTTTTT
TRBD2	NA	TRBV4-1	TRBJ2-7	CASSRQDTGLAGEPYEQYF	TGCGCCAGCAGCCGACAAGACACGGGACTAGCGGGGGAACCCTACGAGCAGTACTTC
NA	NA	TRBV6-5	TRBJ1-3	CASSYGKSGNTIYF	TGTGCCAGCAGTTATGGGAAGTCCGGAAACACCATATATTTT
NA	NA	TRBV6-5	TRBJ2-7	CASSYYGTRSYEQYF	TGTGCCAGCAGTTACTACGGGACAAGGTCCTACGAGCAGTACTTC
TRBD1	NA	TRBV5-1	TRBJ1-1	CASSRDRGQGTEAFF	TGCGCCAGCAGCAGGGACAGGGGGCAAGGGACTGAAGCTTTCTTT
TRBD1	once	TRBV4-2	TRBJ1-2	CASSRDRRYGYTF	TGTGCCAGCAGTCGGGACAGGAGGTATGGCTACACCTTC
TRBD1	NA	TRBV23-1	TRBJ2-3	CASSHPPPTGKTTDTQYF	TGCGCCAGCAGCCACCCGCCCCCGACAGGGAAAACTACAGATACGCAGTATTTT
NA	NA	TRBV10-3	TRBJ2-1	CAISSSVDEQFF	TGTGCCATCAGTTCCTCAGTAGATGAGCAGTTCTTC
NA	NA	TRBV20-1	TRBJ1-1	CSARGGTEAFF	TGCAGTGCTCGGGGGGGCACTGAAGCTTTCTTT
TRBD1	NA	TRBV5-4	TRBJ1-1	CASSLGDRNTEAFF	TGTGCCAGCAGCTTGGGGGACAGGAACACTGAAGCTTTCTTT
NA	NA	TRBV9	TRBJ1-6	CASSVRGVSYNSPLHF	TGTGCCAGCAGCGTCAGGGGCGTCTCCTATAATTCACCCCTCCACTTT
NA	NA	TRBV7-9	TRBJ1-6	CASSLGEGYSPLHF	TGTGCCAGCAGCTTAGGTGAGGGTTATTCACCCCTCCACTTT
NA	NA	TRBV6-6	TRBJ1-1	CASSGQRVMNTEAFF	TGTGCCAGCAGCGGACAGCGGGTAATGAACACTGAAGCTTTCTTT
NA	NA	TRBV14	TRBJ1-6	CAGSQRGRGLNSPLHF	TGTGCCGGCAGCCAGAGGGGCAGGGGCTTAAATTCACCCCTCCACTTT
NA	NA	TRBV30	TRBJ2-2	CAWKVQIPGELFF	TGTGCCTGGAAAGTACAGATCCCCGGGGAGCTGTTTTTT
NA	NA	TRBV2	TRBJ1-1	CASSDRGKTEAFF	TGTGCCAGCAGTGATAGGGGGAAGACTGAAGCTTTCTTT
TRBD1	NA	TRBV7-9	TRBJ1-4	CASSFPGQGSVRTNEKLFF	TGTGCCAGCAGCTTTCCGGGACAGGGATCCGTTCGGACTAATGAAAAACTGTTTTTT
NA	NA	TRBV4-2	TRBJ2-7	CASSQDRYGAEGYEQYF	TGTGCCAGCAGCCAAGATCGATACGGGGCAGAGGGCTACGAGCAGTACTTC
TRBD2	NA	TRBV5-5	TRBJ2-5	CASSLGAGGIQETQYF	TGTGCCAGCAGCTTGGGAGCGGGGGGGATACAAGAGACCCAGTACTTC
NA	NA	TRBV18	TRBJ2-1	CASSPRGTQYNEQFF	TGTGCCAGCTCACCTCGCGGGACACAATACAATGAGCAGTTCTTC
TRBD1	NA	TRBV9	TRBJ2-1	CASSVGTGDGWDYNEQFF	TGTGCCAGCAGCGTAGGGACAGGGGATGGTTGGGATTACAATGAGCAGTTCTTC
NA	NA	TRBV5-1	TRBJ1-1	CASSSNGRIENTEAFF	TGCGCCAGCAGTTCGAATGGACGGATCGAAAACACTGAAGCTTTCTTT
NA	NA	TRBV11-3	TRBJ2-3	CASSRDDTDTQYF	TGTGCCAGCAGTAGAGACGACACAGATACGCAGTATTTT
TRBD2	once	TRBV2	TRBJ2-1	CASSLSGFEQFF	TGTGCCAGCAGTCTTAGCGGGTTTGAGCAGTTCTTC
NA	NA	TRBV4-1	TRBJ1-4	CASSPGSGASEKLFF	TGCGCCAGCAGCCCAGGCTCGGGGGCCAGTGAAAAACTGTTTTTT
NA	NA	TRBV19	TRBJ2-7	CASSMSGYEQYF	TGTGCCAGTAGTATGTCGGGCTACGAGCAGTACTTC
TRBD1	NA	TRBV11-1	TRBJ1-2	CASSFAGTGYGYTF	TGTGCCAGCAGCTTCGCCGGGACAGGGTATGGCTACACCTTC
TRBD1	NA	TRBV19	TRBJ1-5	CASSIGTGSSNQPQHF	TGTGCCAGTAGTATAGGGACAGGGAGCAGCAATCAGCCCCAGCATTTT
TRBD1	NA	TRBV7-7	TRBJ1-3	CASSSDRRGNTIYF	TGTGCTAGCAGCTCGGACAGGCGCGGAAACACCATATATTTT
NA	once	TRBV30	TRBJ2-1	CAWTGEDEQFF	TGTGCCTGGACGGGAGAGGATGAGCAGTTCTTC
TRBD1	NA	TRBV4-3	TRBJ1-2	CASSQDNDRGRYGYTF	TGCGCCAGCAGCCAAGATAATGACAGGGGCCGCTATGGCTACACCTTC